The rows below give T cell receptor beta chains drawn from one sample of a study of lymphopenia after photon versus proton radiotherapy. Some clones are missing from TCRdb's copy, which holds only in-frame ones; the method was immunoSEQ multiplex PCR. The sample shows 52,000 or so clones, around 90% of them seen only once. The source was peripheral blood, collected from a patient treated with photon-based radiotherapy. The receptor source for this set is a woman between 35 and 50 years old with cholangiocarcinoma. Both conserved end residues are part of each CDR3. D genes are given only for firm matches. Not every row has a clone size; where given, it reads once, few, many or a size class.

size	J	V	D	CDR3
-	TRBJ1-3	TRBV7-9	-	CASSFWSGVGNTIYF
-	TRBJ1-2	TRBV27	-	CASSLYKGNGYTF
-	TRBJ2-7	TRBV29-1	-	CSGGWTNEQYF
-	TRBJ1-1	TRBV11-2	-	CASRRPGLRGTEAFF
few	TRBJ1-1	TRBV7-9	TRBD1	CASSDGTGDTEAFF
few	TRBJ2-7	TRBV6-5	-	CASSPPRGEQYF
once	TRBJ1-1	TRBV6-5	-	CASSYRGQPNTEAFF
-	TRBJ1-1	TRBV30	-	CAWSSGRITEAFF
-	TRBJ1-1	TRBV6-6	-	CASRGSEAFF
-	TRBJ2-3	TRBV10-2	-	CASFPSGVTDTQYF
-	TRBJ2-3	TRBV10-3	-	CAIRDNSIADTQYF
-	TRBJ1-5	TRBV27	-	CASSPHSVEAQHF
-	TRBJ2-5	TRBV19	-	CASSIPGEETQYF
-	TRBJ1-1	TRBV5-5	-	CASSLNLFPTEAFF
-	TRBJ2-5	TRBV6-1	-	CASRDWARKETQYF
-	TRBJ2-1	TRBV27	TRBD2	CASTPPGGGVTNEQFF
-	TRBJ1-2	TRBV7-2	-	CASTRLRTGGKTF
-	TRBJ2-1	TRBV9	-	CASSVEGGVNEQFF
once	TRBJ2-7	TRBV5-4	TRBD2	CASSLGLAGGLYEQYF
few	TRBJ1-4	TRBV28	TRBD1	CASSLDRGHGEKLFF
once	TRBJ1-1	TRBV18	TRBD1	CASSGTGGPNTEAFF
-	TRBJ2-5	TRBV6-5	-	CASSNGWGAQETQYF
-	TRBJ1-3	TRBV30	-	CAWSFSGGNTIYF
-	TRBJ1-6	TRBV27	-	CASTPTPNSPLHF
-	TRBJ1-1	TRBV7-2	TRBD1	CASSSSGGRTEAFF
-	TRBJ2-2	TRBV6-5	-	CASRGPIGFTGELFF
-	TRBJ2-7	TRBV11-2	TRBD1	CASSAGQGASYEQYF
few	TRBJ2-3	TRBV4-1	-	CASSQEDPHGGDTQYF
-	TRBJ2-7	TRBV18	-	CASSTGNPYEQYF
-	TRBJ2-3	TRBV7-9	TRBD2	CASSQGLGYTQYF
-	TRBJ2-7	TRBV9	TRBD2	CASSAGSGTRLYEQYF
-	TRBJ2-7	TRBV10-1	TRBD1	CASSVGTGANEQYF
-	TRBJ2-7	TRBV6-5	-	CASSYSKVRYEQYF
-	TRBJ2-7	TRBV28	TRBD1	CATNNRGSSYEQYF
-	TRBJ2-3	TRBV15	TRBD1	CATSNAGQGKDTQYF
-	TRBJ2-5	TRBV11-3	-	CASSLHRRETQYF
-	TRBJ1-1	TRBV4-1	-	CASSQVHTGSAEAFF
-	TRBJ2-3	TRBV29-1	-	CSVGIALDTQYF
-	TRBJ2-2	TRBV28	-	CASSFGWSGELFF
-	TRBJ2-2	TRBV18	TRBD1	CASSPGTGGANTGELFF
-	TRBJ1-2	TRBV10-3	TRBD1	CAISDTGGRDGYTF
-	TRBJ1-4	TRBV7-9	TRBD1	CASSLDRWNEKLFF
-	TRBJ2-1	TRBV6-1	-	CASSATGLRGPSNEQFF
-	TRBJ1-5	TRBV5-6	-	CASSLGSNQPQHF
-	TRBJ2-1	TRBV2	-	CASRDQQGPQFF
-	TRBJ1-1	TRBV29-1	-	CSVEEGYTEAFF
-	TRBJ1-2	TRBV27	TRBD1	CASSLKPQGAVGNYGYTF
-	TRBJ2-7	TRBV27	-	CASRHPAGEQYF
once	TRBJ1-2	TRBV10-3	-	CAISESNWGYTF
-	TRBJ1-5	TRBV30	-	CAWSTGVNQPQHF
once	TRBJ1-2	TRBV9	-	CASSIFDSVSNYGYTF
-	TRBJ2-6	TRBV19	TRBD1	CASSRGGQGYSGANVLTF
-	TRBJ1-2	TRBV4-3	-	CASSPRGAPYGYTF
-	TRBJ1-1	TRBV4-1	TRBD1	CASSQDQWAGQGNTEAFF
few	TRBJ1-6	TRBV5-8	TRBD1	CASRSTGTNSPLHF